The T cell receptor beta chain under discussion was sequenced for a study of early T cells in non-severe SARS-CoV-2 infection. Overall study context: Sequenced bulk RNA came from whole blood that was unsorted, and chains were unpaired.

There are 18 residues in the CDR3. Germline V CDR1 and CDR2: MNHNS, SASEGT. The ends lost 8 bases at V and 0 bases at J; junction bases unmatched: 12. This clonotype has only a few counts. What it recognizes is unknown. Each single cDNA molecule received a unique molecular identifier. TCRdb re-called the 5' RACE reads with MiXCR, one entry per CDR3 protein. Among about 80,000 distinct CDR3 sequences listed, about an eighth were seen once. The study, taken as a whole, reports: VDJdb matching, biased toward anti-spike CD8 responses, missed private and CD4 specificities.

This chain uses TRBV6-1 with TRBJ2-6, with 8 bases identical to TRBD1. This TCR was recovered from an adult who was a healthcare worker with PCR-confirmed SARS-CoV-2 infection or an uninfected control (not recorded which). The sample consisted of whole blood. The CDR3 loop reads CASHAGTGFYSGANVLTF. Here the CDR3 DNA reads TGTGCCAGCCACGCTGGGACAGGATTTTACTCTGGGGCCAACGTCCTGACTTTC.